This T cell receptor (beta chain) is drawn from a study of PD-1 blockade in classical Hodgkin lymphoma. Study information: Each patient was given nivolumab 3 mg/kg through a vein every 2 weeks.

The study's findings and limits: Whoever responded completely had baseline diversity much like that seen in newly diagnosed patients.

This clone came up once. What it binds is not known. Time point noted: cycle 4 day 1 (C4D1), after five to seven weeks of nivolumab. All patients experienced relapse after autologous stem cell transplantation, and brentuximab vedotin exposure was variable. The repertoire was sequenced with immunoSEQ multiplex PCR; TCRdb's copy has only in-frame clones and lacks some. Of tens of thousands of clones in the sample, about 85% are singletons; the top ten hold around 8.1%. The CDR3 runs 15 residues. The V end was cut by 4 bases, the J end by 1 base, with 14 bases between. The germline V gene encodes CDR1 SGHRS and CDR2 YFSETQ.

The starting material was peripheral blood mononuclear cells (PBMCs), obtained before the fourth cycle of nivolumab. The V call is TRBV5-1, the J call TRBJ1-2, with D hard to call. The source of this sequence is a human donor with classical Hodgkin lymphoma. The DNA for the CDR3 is TGCGCCAGCAGCCCTAACCCCGGCCTTAACTATGGCTACACCTTC. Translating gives CASSPNPGLNYGYTF.